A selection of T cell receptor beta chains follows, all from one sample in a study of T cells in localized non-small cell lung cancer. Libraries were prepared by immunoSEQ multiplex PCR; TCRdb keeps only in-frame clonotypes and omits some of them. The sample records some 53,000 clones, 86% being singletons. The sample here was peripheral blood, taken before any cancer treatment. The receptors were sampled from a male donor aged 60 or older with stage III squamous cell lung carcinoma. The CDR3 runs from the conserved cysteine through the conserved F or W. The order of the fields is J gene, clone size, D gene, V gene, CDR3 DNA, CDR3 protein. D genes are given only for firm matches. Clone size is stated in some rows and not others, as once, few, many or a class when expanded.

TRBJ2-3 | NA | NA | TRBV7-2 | TGTGCCAGCAGCTTAGGAGTGGGCACCACAGATACGCAGTATTTT | CASSLGVGTTDTQYF
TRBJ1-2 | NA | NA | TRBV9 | TGTGCCAGCAGCGTAGAATCAAACTATGGCTACACCTTC | CASSVESNYGYTF
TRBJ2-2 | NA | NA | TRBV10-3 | TGTGCCATCAGTGAGCGGACGGGGAACACCGGGGAGCTGTTTTTT | CAISERTGNTGELFF
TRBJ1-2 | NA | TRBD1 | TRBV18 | TGTGCCAGCTCACCAGGGACAGAATATGGCTACACCTTC | CASSPGTEYGYTF
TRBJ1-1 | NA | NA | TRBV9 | TGTGCCAGCAGCGTAGTACAGGGCGACACTGAAGCTTTCTTT | CASSVVQGDTEAFF
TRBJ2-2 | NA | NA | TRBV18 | TGTGCCAGCTCACCGGACGGCGGGGAGCTGTTTTTT | CASSPDGGELFF
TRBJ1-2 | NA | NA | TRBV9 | TGTGCCAGCAGCGAGGGCCGGCGGTCGGTCTATGGCTACACCTTC | CASSEGRRSVYGYTF
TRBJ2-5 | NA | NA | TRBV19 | TGTGCCAGTAGTATTTTAGGTAGTTTCTGGGAGACCCAGTACTTC | CASSILGSFWETQYF
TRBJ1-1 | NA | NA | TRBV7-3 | TGTGCCAGCAGCTTAGATCTTGGGGCTGAAGCTTTCTTT | CASSLDLGAEAFF
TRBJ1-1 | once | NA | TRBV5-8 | TGTGCCAGCAGCCCGGGGGACTTCAGAAGGCACACTGAAGCTTTCTTT | CASSPGDFRRHTEAFF
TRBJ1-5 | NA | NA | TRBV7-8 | TGTGCCAGCAGCTTAATGTCATTGGGGGTGGTAGGGAGCAATCAGCCCCAGCATTTT | CASSLMSLGVVGSNQPQHF
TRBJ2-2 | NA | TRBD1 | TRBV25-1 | TGTGCCAGCAGACTAGGGGGCCCCGGGGAGCTGTTTTTT | CASRLGGPGELFF
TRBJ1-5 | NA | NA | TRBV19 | TGTGCCAGTAGTATACCCGGGTTAGGCAATCAGCCCCAGCATTTT | CASSIPGLGNQPQHF
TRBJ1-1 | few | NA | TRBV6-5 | TGTGCCAGCAGTTACAGGGGGGGGAACTTAGAAGCTTTCTTT | CASSYRGGNLEAFF
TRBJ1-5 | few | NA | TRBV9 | TGTGCCAGCAGCGTAGGGGGCGCAGGCAATCAGCCCCAGCATTTT | CASSVGGAGNQPQHF
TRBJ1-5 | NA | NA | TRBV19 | TGTGCCAGTAGTATAGGGGGGCCGGGAAGCAATCAGCCCCAGCATTTT | CASSIGGPGSNQPQHF
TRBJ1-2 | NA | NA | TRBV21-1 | TGTGCCAGCAGCAAAGTCCTCAACTCGGACAGGGTGCATGGCTACACCTTC | CASSKVLNSDRVHGYTF
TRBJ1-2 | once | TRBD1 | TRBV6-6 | TGTGCCAGCAGTTTTAACTCCCGGACAGGCTATGGCTACACCTTC | CASSFNSRTGYGYTF
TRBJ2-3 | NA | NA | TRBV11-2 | TGTGCCAGCAGTCTAACCCCAGATACGCAGTATTTT | CASSLTPDTQYF
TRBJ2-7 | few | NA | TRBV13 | TGTGCCAGCAGCTCACGGCGAGGCTACGAGCAGTACTTC | CASSSRRGYEQYF
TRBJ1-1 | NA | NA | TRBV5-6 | TGTGCCAGCAGCTTGCTCTTCGACAGGTGGGAGAACGAAGCTTTCTTT | CASSLLFDRWENEAFF
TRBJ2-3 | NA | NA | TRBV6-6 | TGTGCCAGCAGACTAGATCTAAGCACAGATACGCAGTATTTT | CASRLDLSTDTQYF
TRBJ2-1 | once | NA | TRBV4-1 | TGCGCCAGCAGCCAACCCCCATTTTCCTACAATGAGCAGTTCTTC | CASSQPPFSYNEQFF
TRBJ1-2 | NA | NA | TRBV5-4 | TGTGCCAGCAGTCAACCGGGGCGGATTAACTATGGCTACACCTTC | CASSQPGRINYGYTF
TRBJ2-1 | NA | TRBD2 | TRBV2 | TGTGCCAGCAGTACCCGGACTAGCGGGAGGGCCGAGAATGAGCAGTTCTTC | CASSTRTSGRAENEQFF
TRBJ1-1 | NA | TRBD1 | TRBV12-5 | TGTGCTAGTGGTTTGGCCAACAGGGGTTCTGAAGCTTTCTTT | CASGLANRGSEAFF
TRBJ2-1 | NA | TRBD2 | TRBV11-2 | TGTGCCAGCAGCTCCGTCGGGCTAGCGGGGCCCTCCGGAGAGCAGTTCTTC | CASSSVGLAGPSGEQFF
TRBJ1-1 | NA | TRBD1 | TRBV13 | TGTGCCAGCAGCTCCAGACAGGGCTTGGAGGGCACTGAAGCTTTCTTT | CASSSRQGLEGTEAFF
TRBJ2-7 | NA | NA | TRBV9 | TGTGCCAGCAGCCTAGGCCCTAGCTCCTACGAGCAGTACTTC | CASSLGPSSYEQYF
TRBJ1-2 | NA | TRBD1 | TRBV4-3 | TGCGCCAGCAGCCCCAACCGGGGACAGGCTAACGGCTACACCTTC | CASSPNRGQANGYTF
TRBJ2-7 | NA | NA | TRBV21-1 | TGTGCCAGCAGCAAATTTTCGTGGACCGACGGGACAGAGTCCTACGAGCAGTACTTC | CASSKFSWTDGTESYEQYF
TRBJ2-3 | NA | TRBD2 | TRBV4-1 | TGCGCCAGCAGCCAAGATTCCCTAGCGGGGGGAACAGATACGCAGTATTTT | CASSQDSLAGGTDTQYF
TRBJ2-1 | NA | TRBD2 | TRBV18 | TGTGCCAGCACAAAAGCGGGGCGCTACAATGAGCAGTTCTTC | CASTKAGRYNEQFF
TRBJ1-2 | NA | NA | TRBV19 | TGTGCCAGTAGGGAGAGCGGGGGCGGCTACACCTTC | CASRESGGGYTF
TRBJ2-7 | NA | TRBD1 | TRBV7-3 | TGTGCCAGCAGCCCCGAGGACAGGGGCTACGAGCAGTACTTC | CASSPEDRGYEQYF
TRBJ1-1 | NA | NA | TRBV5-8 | TGTGCCAGCACCGCCACACGGATTAGGAACACTGAAGCTTTCTTT | CASTATRIRNTEAFF
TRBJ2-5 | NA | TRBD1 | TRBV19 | TGTGCCAGTAGTACCCGTGGACAGGGCCAAGAGACCCAGTACTTC | CASSTRGQGQETQYF
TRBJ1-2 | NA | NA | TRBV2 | TGTGCCAGCAGTGGAGCTGGGCCTATGGGCTATGGCTACACCTTC | CASSGAGPMGYGYTF
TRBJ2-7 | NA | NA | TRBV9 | TGTGCCAGCAGCGTGGACCCTCGCTACGAGCAGTACTTC | CASSVDPRYEQYF
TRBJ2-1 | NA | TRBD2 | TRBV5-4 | TGTGCCAGCAGCTTGCGACTAGCGGGAGGGAATGAGCAGTTCTTC | CASSLRLAGGNEQFF
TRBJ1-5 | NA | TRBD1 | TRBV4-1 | TGCGCCAGCAGCCAACCACCAACGGGACAGGGCGCCCAGCCCCAGCATTTT | CASSQPPTGQGAQPQHF
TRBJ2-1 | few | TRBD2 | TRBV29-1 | TGCAGCGTTGCACTAGCGGGCGTCAATGAGCAGTTCTTC | CSVALAGVNEQFF
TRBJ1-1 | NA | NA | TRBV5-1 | TGCGCCAGCAGCTTCGGGGGTATGAACACTGAAGCTTTCTTT | CASSFGGMNTEAFF
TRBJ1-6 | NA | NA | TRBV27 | TGTGCCAGCAGTTTATCCCCCGTCCTCGATTCACCCCTCCACTTT | CASSLSPVLDSPLHF
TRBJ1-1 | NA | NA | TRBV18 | TGTGCCAGCTCCGATTATGGGGGGCCGGAGAACACTGAAGCTTTCTTT | CASSDYGGPENTEAFF
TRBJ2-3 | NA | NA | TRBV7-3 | TGTGCCAGCAGCCCTCAGGGGGATACGCAGTATTTT | CASSPQGDTQYF
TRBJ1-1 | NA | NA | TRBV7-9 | TGTGCCAGCAGCCGGCCTTACAGGGTCACTGAAGCTTTCTTT | CASSRPYRVTEAFF
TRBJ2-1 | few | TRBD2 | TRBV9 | TGTGCCAGCAGCTCATCGACTAGCGGGAGGTTCAGGGACAATGAGCAGTTCTTC | CASSSSTSGRFRDNEQFF
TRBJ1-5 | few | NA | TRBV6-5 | TGTGCCAGCAGCGAGGGGGGGGGCAATCAGCCCCAGCATTTT | CASSEGGGNQPQHF
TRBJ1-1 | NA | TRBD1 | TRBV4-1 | TGCGCCAGCAGAGACAGGGCTCGGAGCGCTGAAGCTTTCTTT | CASRDRARSAEAFF
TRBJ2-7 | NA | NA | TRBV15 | TGTGCCACCAGCACCGGGCAGCTCTACGAGCAGTACTTC | CATSTGQLYEQYF